The entry that follows covers one T cell receptor (beta chain) sequence. The data were obtained in a study of shared clonotypes between healthy human individuals. This CDR3 spans 15 amino acids. The germline V gene has CDR1 SGHRS and CDR2 YFSETQ. The trim removed 3 bases at V and 7 bases at J, leaving 13 bases unmatched. The protocol was immunoSEQ multiplex PCR, while the TCRdb copy is restricted to in-frame clones and leaves out a portion. The sample has roughly 2.5 million clones, approximately 94% seen once. The sample was naive CD4+ T cells sorted from blood. The subset is: CD45RA+ positively selected. The TCR was taken from a man aged 18 to 29 in good health. The V call is TRBV5-1, the J call TRBJ2-7, with 7 bases lining up with TRBD1. The DNA for the CDR3 is TGCGCCAGCAGCTGGGACAGTCGAGGGGTAGGAGAGCAGTACTTC. Protein product: CASSWDSRGVGEQYF.